This TCR beta chain is from a study of OX40 agonist ivuxolimab in advanced cancers. Turning to the overall study: The costimulatory receptor OX40 (CD134) was targeted by ivuxolimab, a fully human IgG2 agonistic monoclonal antibody. Peripheral TCRbeta sequencing was intended to test whether TCR sequence diversity was altered and clonal T-cell expansion was caused by ivuxolimab. The paper covers the monotherapy dose-escalation part of the phase I ivuxolimab trial, which included N ≈ 50 patients. Prior anti-PD-1, anti-PD-L1 or anti-CTLA-4 therapy was permitted, and checkpoint inhibitors had been received by about 37% of dose-escalation patients. In the dose-escalation cohort, about four fifths of patients were male, and the mean age was around 60 years with a range of roughly 23 to 79. Intravenous ivuxolimab was administered to patients every 2 weeks at six dose levels: 0.01, 0.1, 0.3, 1.5, 3 and 10 mg/kg. Three dose-escalation patients achieved partial responses, one with hepatocellular carcinoma and two with cutaneous melanoma. Of the 50 or so patients in dose escalation, 19 had hepatocellular carcinoma, approximately 15 had melanoma, 9 had renal cell carcinoma and 9 had head and neck cancer.

The junction shows trimming of 0 bases on V and 0 bases on J, plus 6 bases between the germline ends. The CDR1 and CDR2 encoded by the germline V gene (reference sequence) are MNHNY and SVGAGI. The CDR3, cysteine through phenylalanine, is 14 amino acids long. Only the CDR3 DNA stays, 42 bases, in frame from base 1. Genomic DNA was extracted from sorted cells for sequencing of the TCRbeta CDR3 region. TCRbeta CDR3 regions were sequenced using the immunoSEQ Assay. TCRdb's version of the immuneACCESS table is confined to in-frame rearrangements and falls short of the full clone set. An unresolved V gene accounts for under half of the shortfall where checked; the remainder is of unknown origin. Counted in this sample were 50,000 to 55,000 clones; 85% to 90% of them appeared once. The ten largest clones take up 11% of the sample. Patients with autoimmune disease history or receiving systemic immunosuppression were excluded from the trial. Peripheral blood for TCR sequencing was drawn from every dose cohort at baseline, at cycle 4 day 1 and at cycle 7 day 1. The samples were taken from a phase I, first-in-human, multicenter, open-label dose-escalation trial of ivuxolimab. Adults with locally advanced or metastatic head and neck squamous cell, hepatocellular, melanoma or renal cell carcinoma were enrolled in the trial. Before TCR sequencing, CD4+ and CD8+ T cells were separately sorted from peripheral blood.

Overall results and qualifications from the work: After ivuxolimab, expanded clones were on average more numerous among CD8+ T cells than among CD4+ T cells. In the 0.1-3.0 mg/kg groups, partial responders had among the lowest normalized peripheral clonal expansion, particularly in CD8+ T cells. Which antigens the clonally expanded peripheral T cells were specific for was not determined. Low levels of normalized T-cell clonal expansion were also seen in some patients who did not respond. At doses of 0.1 to 3.0 mg/kg, clonal expansion of both CD4+ and CD8+ blood T cells was observed from baseline to week 6.

Details on this clone: This clone's antigen is unknown. The record has no base qualities; no much larger clone is one base away.

The V gene is TRBV6-6 and the J gene is TRBJ2-7; TRBD2 might be the D gene, on 5 matching bases. This receptor was taken from an adult with an advanced solid tumor such as melanoma, head and neck, liver or kidney cancer. The material was CD4+ or CD8+ T cells sorted from blood, obtained in a trial of the OX40 agonist ivuxolimab. The CDR3 protein: CASSYSGDSYEQYF. The bases read TGTGCCAGCAGTTACTCGGGAGACTCCTACGAGCAGTACTTC.